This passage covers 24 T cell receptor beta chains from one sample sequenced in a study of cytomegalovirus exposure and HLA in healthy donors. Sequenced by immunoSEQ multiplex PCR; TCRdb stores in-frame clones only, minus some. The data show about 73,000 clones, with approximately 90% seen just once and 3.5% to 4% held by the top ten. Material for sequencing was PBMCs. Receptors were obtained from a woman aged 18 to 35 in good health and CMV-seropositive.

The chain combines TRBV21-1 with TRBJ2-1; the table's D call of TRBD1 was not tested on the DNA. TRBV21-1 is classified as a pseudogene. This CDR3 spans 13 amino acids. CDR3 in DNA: TGTGCCAGCAGCCACACAGGGCCCCATGAGCAGTTCTTC. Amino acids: CASSHTGPHEQFF.

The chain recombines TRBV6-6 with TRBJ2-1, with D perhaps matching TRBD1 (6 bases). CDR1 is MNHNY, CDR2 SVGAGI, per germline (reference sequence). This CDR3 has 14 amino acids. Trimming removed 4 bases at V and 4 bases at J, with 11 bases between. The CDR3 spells CASSFRTEYNEQFF. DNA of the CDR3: TGTGCCAGCAGTTTTAGGACAGAGTACAATGAGCAGTTCTTC.

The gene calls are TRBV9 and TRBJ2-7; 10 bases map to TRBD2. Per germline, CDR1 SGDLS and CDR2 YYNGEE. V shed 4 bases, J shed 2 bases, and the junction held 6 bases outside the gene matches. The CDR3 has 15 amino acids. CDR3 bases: TGTGCCAGCAGCCTAGGACTAGCGGATACCTACGAGCAGTACTTC. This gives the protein CASSLGLADTYEQYF.

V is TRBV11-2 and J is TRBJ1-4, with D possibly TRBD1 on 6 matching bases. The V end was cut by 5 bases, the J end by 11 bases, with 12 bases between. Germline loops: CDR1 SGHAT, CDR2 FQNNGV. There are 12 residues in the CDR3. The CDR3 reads CASSPGGQKLFF. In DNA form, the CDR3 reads TGTGCCAGCAGCCCAGGAGGACAGAAACTGTTTTTT.

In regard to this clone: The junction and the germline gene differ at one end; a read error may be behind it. CDR3 nucleotides: TGTGCCAGCAGTGAAGGGACAGGGGATTTCTTC. It is translated as CASSEGTGDFF. The chain uses TRBV6-1 and TRBJ2-7; 9 bases are shared with TRBD1. The germline V gene encodes CDR1 MNHNS and CDR2 SASEGT. CDR3 length: 11 residues.

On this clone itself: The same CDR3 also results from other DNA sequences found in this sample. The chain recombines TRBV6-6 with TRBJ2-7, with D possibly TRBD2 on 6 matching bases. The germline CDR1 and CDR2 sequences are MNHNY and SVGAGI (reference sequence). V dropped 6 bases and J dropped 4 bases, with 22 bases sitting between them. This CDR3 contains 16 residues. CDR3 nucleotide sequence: TGTGCCAGCAGCGACCCTTCGACGGGGGACGGGTACGAGCAGTACTTC. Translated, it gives CASSDPSTGDGYEQYF.

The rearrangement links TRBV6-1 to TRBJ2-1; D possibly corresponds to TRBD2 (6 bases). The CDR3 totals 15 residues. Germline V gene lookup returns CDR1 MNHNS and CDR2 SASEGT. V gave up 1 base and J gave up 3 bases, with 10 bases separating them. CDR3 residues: CASSEVGGDYNEQFF. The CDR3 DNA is TGTGCCAGCAGTGAAGTCGGGGGAGACTACAATGAGCAGTTCTTC.

CDR3: CASTLAGGVRNEQFF. The CDR3, as DNA: TGTGCCAGCACCCTAGCGGGAGGCGTGAGAAATGAGCAGTTCTTC. V gene TRBV6-6 combines with J gene TRBJ2-1; 11 bases are a match to TRBD2. The CDR3 is 15 amino acids. V shed 7 bases, J shed 7 bases, and the junction held 9 bases outside the gene matches. CDR1 and CDR2 (germline): MNHNY, SVGAGI (reference sequence).

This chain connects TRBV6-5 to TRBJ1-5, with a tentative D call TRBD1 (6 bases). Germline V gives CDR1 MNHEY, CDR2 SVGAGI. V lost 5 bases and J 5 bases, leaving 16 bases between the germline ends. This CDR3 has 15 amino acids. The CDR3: CASSPYWTDHQPQHF. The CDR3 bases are TGTGCCAGCAGTCCATATTGGACAGACCATCAGCCCCAGCATTTT.

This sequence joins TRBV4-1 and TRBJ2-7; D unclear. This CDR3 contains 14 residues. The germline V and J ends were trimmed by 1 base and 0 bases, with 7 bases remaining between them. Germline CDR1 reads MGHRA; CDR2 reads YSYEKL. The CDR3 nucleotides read TGCGCCAGCAGCCAAGGCGGCAGCTCCTACGAGCAGTACTTC. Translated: CASSQGGSSYEQYF.

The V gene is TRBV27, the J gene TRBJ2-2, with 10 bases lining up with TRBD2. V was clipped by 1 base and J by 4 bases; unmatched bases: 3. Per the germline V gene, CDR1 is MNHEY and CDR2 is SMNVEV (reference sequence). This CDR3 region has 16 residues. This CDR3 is CASSLLGLAATGELFF. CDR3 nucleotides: TGTGCCAGCAGTTTATTAGGACTAGCGGCCACCGGGGAGCTGTTTTTT.

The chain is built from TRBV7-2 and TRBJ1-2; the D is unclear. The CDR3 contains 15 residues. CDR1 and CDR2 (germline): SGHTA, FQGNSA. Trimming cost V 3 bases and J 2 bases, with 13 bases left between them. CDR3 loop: CASSFAVFGNYGYTF. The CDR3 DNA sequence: TGTGCCAGCAGCTTTGCCGTCTTCGGGAACTATGGCTACACCTTC.

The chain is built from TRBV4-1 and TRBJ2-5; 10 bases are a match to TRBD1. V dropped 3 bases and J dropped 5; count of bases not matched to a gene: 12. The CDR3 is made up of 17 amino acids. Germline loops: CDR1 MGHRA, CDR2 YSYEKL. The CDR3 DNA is TGCGCCAGCAGCCAGGACCGGGACAGGGGTACCGGGGAGACCCAGTACTTC. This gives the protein CASSQDRDRGTGETQYF.

CDR3 residues: CASYSGGSYNEQFF. The CDR3 DNA sequence: TGCGCCAGCTATAGCGGGGGCTCCTACAATGAGCAGTTCTTC. The chain recombines TRBV10-2 with TRBJ2-1; 9 nucleotides align to TRBD2. Germline CDR1 WSHSY, CDR2 SAAADI. The length of the CDR3 is 14 residues. The V segment lost 8 bases and the J segment 0 bases; nucleotides outside the gene matches: 2.

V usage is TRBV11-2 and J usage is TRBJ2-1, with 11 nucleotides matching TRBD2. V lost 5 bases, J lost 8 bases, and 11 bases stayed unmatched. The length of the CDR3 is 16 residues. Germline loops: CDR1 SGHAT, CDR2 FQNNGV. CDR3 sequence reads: CASSPYLAGGSHEQFF. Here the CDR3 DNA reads TGTGCCAGCAGCCCCTACCTAGCGGGAGGTAGCCATGAGCAGTTCTTC.

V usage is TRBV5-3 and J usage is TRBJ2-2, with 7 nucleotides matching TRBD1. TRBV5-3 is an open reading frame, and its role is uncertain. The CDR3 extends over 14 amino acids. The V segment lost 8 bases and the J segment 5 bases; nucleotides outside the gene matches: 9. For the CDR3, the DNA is TGTGCCAGCAGCCATAACAGGGGAACCGGGGAGCTGTTTTTT. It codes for CASSHNRGTGELFF.

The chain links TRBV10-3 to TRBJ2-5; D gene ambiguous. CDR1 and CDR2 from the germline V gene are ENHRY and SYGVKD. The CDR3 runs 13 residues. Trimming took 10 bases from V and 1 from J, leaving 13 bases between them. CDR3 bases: TGTGCCACCGCAGGCAGAAGCCAAGAGACCCAGTACTTC. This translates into CATAGRSQETQYF.

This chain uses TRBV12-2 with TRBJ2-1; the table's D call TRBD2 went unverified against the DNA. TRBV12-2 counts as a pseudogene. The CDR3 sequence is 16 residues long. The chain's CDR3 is CASRPTAGRNYNEQFF. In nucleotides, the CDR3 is TGTGCAAGTCGCCCCACCGCGGGCAGAAACTACAATGAGCAGTTCTTC.

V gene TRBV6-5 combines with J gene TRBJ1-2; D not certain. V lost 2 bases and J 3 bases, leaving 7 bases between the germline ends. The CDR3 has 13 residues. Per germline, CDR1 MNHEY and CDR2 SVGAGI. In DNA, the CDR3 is TGTGCCAGCAGTTACCGGTCCGACTATGGCTACACCTTC. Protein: CASSYRSDYGYTF.

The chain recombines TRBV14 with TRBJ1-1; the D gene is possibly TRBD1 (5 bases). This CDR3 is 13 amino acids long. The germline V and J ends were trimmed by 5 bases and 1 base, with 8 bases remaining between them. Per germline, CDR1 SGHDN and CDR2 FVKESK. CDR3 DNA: TGTGCCAGCAGCAGCCAGGGGAACACTGAAGCTTTCTTT. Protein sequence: CASSSQGNTEAFF.

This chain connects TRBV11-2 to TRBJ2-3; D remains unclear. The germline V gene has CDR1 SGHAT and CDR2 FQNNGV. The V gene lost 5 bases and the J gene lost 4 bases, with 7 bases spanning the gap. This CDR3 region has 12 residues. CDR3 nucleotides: TGTGCCAGCAGCCCATTCCCAGATACGCAGTATTTT. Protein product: CASSPFPDTQYF.

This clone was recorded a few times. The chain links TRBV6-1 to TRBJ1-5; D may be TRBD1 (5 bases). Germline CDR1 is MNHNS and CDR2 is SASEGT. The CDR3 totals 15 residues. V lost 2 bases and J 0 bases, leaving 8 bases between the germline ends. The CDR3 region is CASSEPGISNQPQHF. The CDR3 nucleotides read TGTGCCAGCAGTGAACCAGGGATTAGCAATCAGCCCCAGCATTTT.

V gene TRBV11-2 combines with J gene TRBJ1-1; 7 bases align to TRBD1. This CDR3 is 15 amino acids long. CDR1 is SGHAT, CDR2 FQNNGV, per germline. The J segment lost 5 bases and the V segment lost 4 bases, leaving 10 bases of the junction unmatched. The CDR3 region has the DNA TGTGCCAGCAGCTCCGACAGGGTGTTATCGACTGAAGCTTTCTTT. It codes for CASSSDRVLSTEAFF.

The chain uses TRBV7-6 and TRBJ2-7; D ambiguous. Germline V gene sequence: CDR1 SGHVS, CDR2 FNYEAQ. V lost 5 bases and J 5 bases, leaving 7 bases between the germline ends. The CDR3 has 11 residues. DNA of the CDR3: TGTGCCAGCAGCAATAATAACGAGCAGTACTTC. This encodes CASSNNNEQYF.